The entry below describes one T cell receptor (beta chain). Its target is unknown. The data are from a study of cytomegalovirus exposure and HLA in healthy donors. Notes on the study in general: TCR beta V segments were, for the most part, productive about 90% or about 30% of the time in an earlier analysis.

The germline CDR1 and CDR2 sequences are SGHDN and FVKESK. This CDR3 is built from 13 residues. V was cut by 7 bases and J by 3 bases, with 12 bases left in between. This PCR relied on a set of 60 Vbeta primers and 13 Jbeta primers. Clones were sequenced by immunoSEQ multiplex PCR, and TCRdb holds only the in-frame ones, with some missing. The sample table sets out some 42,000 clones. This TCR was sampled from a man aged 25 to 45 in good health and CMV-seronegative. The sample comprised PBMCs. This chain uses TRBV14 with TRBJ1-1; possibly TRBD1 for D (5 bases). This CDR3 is CASTLGLHTEAFF. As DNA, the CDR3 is TGTGCCAGCACTCTGGGACTCCACACTGAAGCTTTCTTT. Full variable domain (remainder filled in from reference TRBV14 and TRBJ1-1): EAGVTQFPSHSVIEKGQTVTLRCDPISGHDNLYWYRRVMGKEIKFLLHFVKESKQDESGMPNNRFLAERTGGTYSTLKVQPAELEDSGVYFCASTLGLHTEAFFGQGTRLTVV.